The rows below give T cell receptor beta chains drawn from one sample of a study of T cell responses to AZD1222 COVID-19 vaccine. Data came from immunoSEQ multiplex PCR; TCRdb stores just in-frame clones and leaves some out. The repertoire holds roughly 170,000 clones, with less than 95% as singletons. The specimen was peripheral blood, collected on day 0 of AZD1222 vaccination. Source of these receptors: an adult in good health. Each CDR3 is given with its conserved first and last residue. The order of the fields is J gene, clone size, V gene, D gene, CDR3 DNA, CDR3 protein. A D gene is named only where the DNA matches it firmly. Not every row has a clone size; where given, it reads once, few, many or a size class.

j_call: TRBJ2-3
clone_size: .
v_call: TRBV7-2
d_call: TRBD2
cdr3_nt: TGTGCCAGCAGCTTAGAGCGAGCGGGGGGCGTGGATACGCAGTATTTT
cdr3_aa: CASSLERAGGVDTQYF

j_call: TRBJ1-2
clone_size: .
v_call: TRBV7-9
d_call: .
cdr3_nt: TGTGCCAGCAGCTTGGATTCCTGGGGCTACACCTTC
cdr3_aa: CASSLDSWGYTF

j_call: TRBJ2-3
clone_size: .
v_call: TRBV7-3
d_call: .
cdr3_nt: TGTGCCAGCAGCGCACTGGGCGATACGCAGTATTTT
cdr3_aa: CASSALGDTQYF

j_call: TRBJ2-3
clone_size: .
v_call: TRBV5-4
d_call: TRBD2
cdr3_nt: TGTGCCAGCAGCCGGGGGGTTTTCACAGATACGCAGTATTTT
cdr3_aa: CASSRGVFTDTQYF

j_call: TRBJ2-2
clone_size: .
v_call: TRBV5-1
d_call: TRBD1
cdr3_nt: TGCGCCAGCAGCCTCGACAGGGGCACCGGGGAGCTGTTTTTT
cdr3_aa: CASSLDRGTGELFF

j_call: TRBJ2-4
clone_size: .
v_call: TRBV6-5
d_call: .
cdr3_nt: TGTGCCAGCGATAGCTCGGGCTTAGCCAAAAACATTCAGTACTTC
cdr3_aa: CASDSSGLAKNIQYF

j_call: TRBJ2-1
clone_size: .
v_call: TRBV4-3
d_call: TRBD1
cdr3_nt: TGCGCCAGCAGCCAGGACAGGGTCTCCTACAATGAGCAGTTCTTC
cdr3_aa: CASSQDRVSYNEQFF

j_call: TRBJ1-6
clone_size: .
v_call: TRBV21-1
d_call: .
cdr3_nt: TGTGCCAGCGTCTCGCCCCAGACCCTCCACTTT
cdr3_aa: CASVSPQTLHF

j_call: TRBJ1-1
clone_size: .
v_call: TRBV3-1/TRBV3-2
d_call: .
cdr3_nt: TGTGCCAGCAGCCAAGATTCCAGGGTCCGCACTGAAGCTTTCTTT
cdr3_aa: CASSQDSRVRTEAFF

j_call: TRBJ2-7
clone_size: once
v_call: TRBV7-9
d_call: .
cdr3_nt: TGTGCCAGCAGCCCCCCCGTCCTTGGGAACGAGCAGTACTTC
cdr3_aa: CASSPPVLGNEQYF

j_call: TRBJ2-7
clone_size: .
v_call: TRBV14
d_call: .
cdr3_nt: TGTGCCAGCAGCTTCGGGGTAAGATCGGGATACGAGCAGTACTTC
cdr3_aa: CASSFGVRSGYEQYF

j_call: TRBJ1-6
clone_size: .
v_call: TRBV9
d_call: TRBD1
cdr3_nt: TGTGCCAGCAGCGACCGTCCCGGGACAGGGATAAGCTCACCCCTCCACTTT
cdr3_aa: CASSDRPGTGISSPLHF

j_call: TRBJ1-2
clone_size: .
v_call: TRBV30
d_call: .
cdr3_nt: TGTGCCTGGATCTGGGGCAGGGCCGCTCTAACTAGCTATGGCTACACCTTC
cdr3_aa: CAWIWGRAALTSYGYTF

j_call: TRBJ1-5
clone_size: .
v_call: TRBV5-1
d_call: .
cdr3_nt: TGCGCCAGCAGCTTGTCCACACACACCCTGAGCAATCAGCCCCAGCATTTT
cdr3_aa: CASSLSTHTLSNQPQHF

j_call: TRBJ1-2
clone_size: .
v_call: TRBV7-8
d_call: .
cdr3_nt: TGTGCCAGCACCCCAGGCTCCGCCTATGGCTACACCTTC
cdr3_aa: CASTPGSAYGYTF

j_call: TRBJ1-2
clone_size: .
v_call: TRBV7-6
d_call: TRBD1
cdr3_nt: TGTGCCAGCAGCCCCGGACAGGGTGGTCAAGGCTATGGCTACACCTTC
cdr3_aa: CASSPGQGGQGYGYTF

j_call: TRBJ2-1
clone_size: .
v_call: TRBV24-1
d_call: TRBD2
cdr3_nt: TGTGCCACCAGTGACTCAGCGGGGGGGTCCTACAATGAGCAGTTCTTC
cdr3_aa: CATSDSAGGSYNEQFF

j_call: TRBJ2-7
clone_size: .
v_call: TRBV6-5
d_call: .
cdr3_nt: TGTGCCAGCAGTTTCCCACGCCAGGGGGGTGCCTACGAGCAGTACTTC
cdr3_aa: CASSFPRQGGAYEQYF

j_call: TRBJ1-2
clone_size: .
v_call: TRBV5-5
d_call: .
cdr3_nt: TGTGCCAGCAGCTTGGCGTTCAATGACTATGGCTACACCTTC
cdr3_aa: CASSLAFNDYGYTF

j_call: TRBJ2-1
clone_size: .
v_call: TRBV9
d_call: TRBD2
cdr3_nt: TGTGCCAGCAGCGTCACTAGCGGGGGGTATGTGTTCTTC
cdr3_aa: CASSVTSGGYVFF

j_call: TRBJ1-5
clone_size: .
v_call: TRBV3-1/TRBV3-2
d_call: TRBD1
cdr3_nt: TGTGCCAGCAGCCCTACAGGGGGATCAGGCAATCAGCCCCAGCATTTT
cdr3_aa: CASSPTGGSGNQPQHF

j_call: TRBJ2-1
clone_size: .
v_call: TRBV3-1/TRBV3-2
d_call: .
cdr3_nt: TGTGCCAGCAGCCAAGATATAACTTCTAAGGGTAACAATGAGCAGTTCTTC
cdr3_aa: CASSQDITSKGNNEQFF